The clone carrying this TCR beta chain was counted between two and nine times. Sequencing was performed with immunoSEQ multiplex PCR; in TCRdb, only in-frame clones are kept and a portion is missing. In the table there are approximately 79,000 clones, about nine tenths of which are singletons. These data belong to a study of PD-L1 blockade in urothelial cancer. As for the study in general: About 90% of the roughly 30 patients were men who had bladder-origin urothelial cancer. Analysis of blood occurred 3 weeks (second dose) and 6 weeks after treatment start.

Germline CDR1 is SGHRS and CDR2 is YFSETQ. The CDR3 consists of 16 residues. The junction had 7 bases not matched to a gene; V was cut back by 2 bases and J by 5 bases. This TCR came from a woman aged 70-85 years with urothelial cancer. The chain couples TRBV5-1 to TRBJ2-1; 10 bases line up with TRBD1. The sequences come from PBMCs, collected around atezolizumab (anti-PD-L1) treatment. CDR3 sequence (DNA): TGCGCCAGCAGCTTTGGGATGGGGACAGGGGACAATGAGCAGTTCTTC. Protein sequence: CASSFGMGTGDNEQFF.